This is a list of T cell receptor beta chains from one sample in a study of blood T cell repertoires in COVID-19. Assay used: immunoSEQ multiplex PCR; TCRdb lists only in-frame clones, some missing. The sample records 200,000 to 300,000 clones, around 88% being singletons. Sequenced: peripheral blood. These receptors came from a man under 40 with active or convalescent COVID-19. Both conserved end residues are part of each CDR3. The order of the fields is D gene, clone size, J gene, V gene, CDR3 DNA, CDR3 protein. A D gene is named only where the DNA matches it firmly. Not all rows give a size; the values are once, few, many and, for expanded clones, a class.

>-|-|TRBJ1-1|TRBV12-3/TRBV12-4
TGTGCCAGCAGAGGTTCCGGGAGGGCTGAAGCTTTCTTT
CASRGSGRAEAFF
>-|-|TRBJ2-3|TRBV19
TGTGCCAGTAGTATCGGGGATCCTAGCACAGATACGCAGTATTTT
CASSIGDPSTDTQYF
>TRBD2|-|TRBJ2-1|TRBV15
TGTGCCACCAGCGCAGCGGGGGGGGCACGTGAGCAGTTCTTC
CATSAAGGAREQFF
>-|-|TRBJ2-2|TRBV6-1
TGTGCCAGCAGTGAAGCAAAGGACAGCAACTTTTTGGAGCTGTTTTTT
CASSEAKDSNFLELFF
>TRBD2|-|TRBJ2-1|TRBV2
TGTGCCAGCAGTTTAAGCGGGGGACCAGGGATGTTGCAGTTCTTC
CASSLSGGPGMLQFF
>-|few|TRBJ2-2|TRBV4-1
TGCGCCAGCAGCCAAGGTCAGTCGAACACCGGGGAGCTGTTTTTT
CASSQGQSNTGELFF
>TRBD1|-|TRBJ1-6|TRBV9
TGTGCCAGCAGCGTAGGGGGACAGGATAATTCACCCCTCCACTTT
CASSVGGQDNSPLHF
>-|-|TRBJ1-3|TRBV5-1
TGCGCCAGCAGCTTGGCCCAGGGGACTGGAAACACCATATATTTT
CASSLAQGTGNTIYF
>TRBD2|-|TRBJ2-7|TRBV11-2
TGTGCCAGCAGCCCAGGGAGTAGCGGGACGGCCGAGCAGTACTTC
CASSPGSSGTAEQYF
>-|-|TRBJ1-2|TRBV2
TGTGCCAGCAGTGAAGGGGCAGAAAACTATGGCTACACCTTC
CASSEGAENYGYTF
>-|once|TRBJ2-2|TRBV9
TGTGCCAGCAGCGTCGAGGGTAACACCGGGGAGCTGTTTTTT
CASSVEGNTGELFF
>-|once|TRBJ2-7|TRBV11-2
TGTGCCAGCAGCTTAGTTACCTACGAGCAGTACTTC
CASSLVTYEQYF
>-|-|TRBJ2-1|TRBV5-6
TGTGCCAGCAGCTTGCTGAATGAGCAGTTCTTC
CASSLLNEQFF
>-|-|TRBJ1-4|TRBV4-1
TGCGCCAGCAGCCAAGTGCGGGGCTATAATGAAAAACTGTTTTTT
CASSQVRGYNEKLFF
>-|-|TRBJ2-7|TRBV21-1
TGTGCCAGCATACTTCCGGACAGACCCCTAAGCTCCTACGAGCAGTACTTC
CASILPDRPLSSYEQYF
>TRBD1|-|TRBJ1-1|TRBV12-3/TRBV12-4
TGTGCCAGCAGTGGACAGGGCACTGAAGCTTTCTTT
CASSGQGTEAFF
>-|few|TRBJ1-5|TRBV30
TGTGCCTGGAGCCGGGGGGACACCAGCTATAGCAATCAGCCCCAGCATTTT
CAWSRGDTSYSNQPQHF
>TRBD1|-|TRBJ1-1|TRBV30
TGTGCCTGGAGTGCCGGGGGACAGATGGCTTTCTTT
CAWSAGGQMAFF
>TRBD2|-|TRBJ2-7|TRBV9
TGTGCCAGCAGTTATAGACTAGCGGGGCGTACCTACGAGCAGTACTTC
CASSYRLAGRTYEQYF
>TRBD1|-|TRBJ1-1|TRBV29-1
TGCAGCGTTGAAACACCGGGACAGGGTTCTGCAGCTTTCTTT
CSVETPGQGSAAFF
>TRBD2|-|TRBJ2-3|TRBV6-5
TGTGCCAGCAGAAGAGCCGGGGGGGGCTCAGATACGCAGTATTTT
CASRRAGGGSDTQYF
>-|-|TRBJ1-5|TRBV12-3/TRBV12-4
TGTGCCAGCAGCGCCAGAGGGAATCAGCCCCAGCATTTT
CASSARGNQPQHF
>-|once|TRBJ2-7|TRBV5-1
TGCGCCAGCGAAAAGGGGGACCGCCCCTACGAGCAGTACTTC
CASEKGDRPYEQYF
>-|few|TRBJ1-5|TRBV4-2
TGTGCCAGCAGCCAAGATGAGGTCGGGGATCAGCCCCAGCATTTT
CASSQDEVGDQPQHF
>-|-|TRBJ1-1|TRBV5-6
TGTGCCAGCAGCTTGGTCCGGGGGTATTCCACTGAAGCTTTCTTT
CASSLVRGYSTEAFF
>TRBD1|-|TRBJ2-7|TRBV14
TGTGCCAGCAGCCCTTGGGACAGCCCCTACGAGCAGTACTTC
CASSPWDSPYEQYF
>-|once|TRBJ2-7|TRBV27
TGTGCCAGCAGTTCCCTGGACTACTACGAGCAGTACTTC
CASSSLDYYEQYF
>-|-|TRBJ1-1|TRBV5-1
TGCGCCAGCCGCACTTCACCCTCGGGCACTGAAGCTTTCTTT
CASRTSPSGTEAFF
>-|once|TRBJ2-4|TRBV5-1
TGCGCCAGCAGCTTGGGGTGGGCAGGCGGGGACAAAAACATTCAGTACTTC
CASSLGWAGGDKNIQYF
>TRBD2|-|TRBJ2-3|TRBV12-3/TRBV12-4
TGTGCCAGCAGTGCCAATAGCGGGGCAGCCGGGTATTTT
CASSANSGAAGYF
>TRBD1|-|TRBJ2-7|TRBV7-7
TGTGCCATCACTCTCCGGGACAGGGTTAATCACGAGCAGTACTTC
CAITLRDRVNHEQYF
>-|-|TRBJ2-3|TRBV11-2
TGTGCCAGCGTCCTTCTTTCCCCAGATACGCAGTATTTT
CASVLLSPDTQYF
>TRBD2|-|TRBJ2-1|TRBV5-4
TGTGCCAGCAGCGTAGGAGCGGGAATTGACAATGAGCAGTTCTTC
CASSVGAGIDNEQFF
>-|-|TRBJ1-5|TRBV4-1
TGCGCCAGCAGCCATGCAGACTTTAGCAATCAGCCCCAGCATTTT
CASSHADFSNQPQHF
>TRBD2|-|TRBJ2-5|TRBV5-1
TGCGCCAGCAGCGGGACTACTCAAGAGACCCAGTACTTC
CASSGTTQETQYF
>TRBD1|-|TRBJ2-7|TRBV11-2
TGTGCCAGCAGCCAAATGGGACAGGGCTTCTACGAGCAGTACTTC
CASSQMGQGFYEQYF
>-|-|TRBJ2-7|TRBV23-1
TGCGCCAGGCAGGGCGTGGGGTCCTACGAGCAGTACTTC
CARQGVGSYEQYF
>-|-|TRBJ2-5|TRBV14
TGTGCCAGCAGCCAAGATTCGGCAGGGGGGTGGCAAGAGACCCAGTACTTC
CASSQDSAGGWQETQYF
>TRBD1|-|TRBJ1-5|TRBV2
TGTGCCAGCAGTCAGACAGGGGACCAGCCCCAGCATTTT
CASSQTGDQPQHF
>-|-|TRBJ1-2|TRBV11-2
TGTGCCAGCAGCAGACCGGGCCGAGGGGGCTACACCTTC
CASSRPGRGGYTF
>TRBD1|-|TRBJ2-3|TRBV5-1
TGCGCCAGCAGCTCTTACTCGACAGGGCGGACAGATACGCAGTATTTT
CASSSYSTGRTDTQYF
>-|-|TRBJ1-1|TRBV2
TGTGCCAGCAGTGAATACATGGCCACTGAAGCTTTCTTT
CASSEYMATEAFF
>TRBD1|-|TRBJ1-2|TRBV7-2
TGTGCCAGCAGCTTCCAGGGACAGGCTAACTATGGCTACACCTTC
CASSFQGQANYGYTF
>TRBD1|once|TRBJ1-6|TRBV27
TGTGCCAGCAGTTCGAGACAGGGCCTTTCGTCCCTCCACTTT
CASSSRQGLSSLHF
>-|-|TRBJ2-3|TRBV5-1
TGCGCCAGCAGCTTGGGTCTAGCGAGCACAGATACGCAGTATTTT
CASSLGLASTDTQYF
>-|-|TRBJ2-7|TRBV12-3/TRBV12-4
TGTGCCAGCAGCGACGGAGTCGAGCAGTACTTC
CASSDGVEQYF
>-|-|TRBJ1-1|TRBV14
TGTGCCAGCAGCCAAGTATTTATGAACACTGAAGCTTTCTTT
CASSQVFMNTEAFF
>-|once|TRBJ1-2|TRBV12-3/TRBV12-4
TGTGCCAGCACCTCCGACAAGTATGGCTACACCTTC
CASTSDKYGYTF
>TRBD1|-|TRBJ1-1|TRBV5-1
TGCGCCAGCAGCTTGGGGGACAGGAACACTGAAGCTTTCTTT
CASSLGDRNTEAFF
>-|-|TRBJ2-5|TRBV6-5
TGTGCCAGCCGAAGGGGGGGGTTTAGCGAAGAGACCCAGTACTTC
CASRRGGFSEETQYF
>TRBD1|-|TRBJ1-2|TRBV9
TGTGCCAGCAGCGATTCACAGGGGGCGCTTGGCTACACCTTC
CASSDSQGALGYTF
>TRBD1|-|TRBJ1-2|TRBV10-3
TGTGCCATCTGGACAGGGAACGGCTACACCTTC
CAIWTGNGYTF
>-|once|TRBJ1-4|TRBV21-1
TGTGCCAGCCGCTCCCGAGTGGTGGCTAATGAAAAACTGTTTTTT
CASRSRVVANEKLFF